These 26 T cell receptor beta chains share one sample of origin, sequenced in a study of T cells in Graves' hyperthyroidism and ophthalmopathy. There were TCR beta CDR3 regions amplified from RNA transcripts. During a first-round RT-PCR of the TCR CDR3, the HTBI primer set was used. MiXCR was run by TCRdb on the multiplex PCR reads, yielding one entry per CDR3 protein. Among 600,000 or so distinct CDR3 sequences listed, 14% were seen once. The sample consisted of blood. All receptors come from a young woman with Graves' ophthalmopathy.

This clonotype came up many times. The rearrangement links TRBV30 to TRBJ2-7; D may match TRBD1 or TRBD2 (5 bases each). CDR3 length: 13 residues. V was pared by 4 bases and J by 4 bases, with 14 bases between. Per germline, CDR1 GTSNPN and CDR2 SVGIG (reference sequence). CDR3 nucleotide sequence: TGTGCCTGGAACCCCAGTGAGGGGTACGAGCAGTACTTC. As protein: CAWNPSEGYEQYF. The entire variable domain, with the rest obtained from reference TRBV30 and TRBJ2-7, is as follows: SQTIHQWPATLVQPVGSPLSLECTVEGTSNPNLYWYRQAAGRGLQLLFYSVGIGQISSEVPQNLSASRPQDRQFILSSKKLLLSDSGFYLCAWNPSEGYEQYFGPGTRLTVT.

The chain couples TRBV20-1 to TRBJ1-5, with D unclear. With 3 bases removed from V and 2 bases from J, the gap between germline ends came to 17 bases. CDR1 DFQATT and CDR2 SNEGSKA come from the germline V gene (reference sequence). This CDR3 has 16 amino acids. Written as DNA, the CDR3 is TGCAGTGCTAGGGGTTTGGAGGATAGGGGCAATCAGCCCCAGCATTTT. It encodes CSARGLEDRGNQPQHF.

For this clonotype: Given a much more abundant clone one base away, this may be a read error. This chain links TRBV30 with TRBJ2-3; the D call may be TRBD1 or TRBD2 (5 bases each). The CDR3 consists of 14 residues. Germline lookup yields CDR1 GTSNPN and CDR2 SVGIG (reference sequence). This CDR3 is CAWSVGGSTGTQYF. CDR3 in DNA: TGTGCCTGGAGTGTAGGAGGAAGCACAGGTACGCAGTATTTT.

This clonotype was seen many times. The CDR3 nucleotides read TGTGCTAGTGGTTTGGTCGTAGGGAGACAGGACCAAGAGACCCAGTACTTC. Translating gives CASGLVVGRQDQETQYF. The chain carries TRBV12-5 and TRBJ2-5, with D perhaps matching TRBD1 (6 bases). Looked up from germline, CDR1 is LGHNT and CDR2 is FRNRAP. V gave up 0 bases and J gave up 0 bases, with 14 bases separating them. This CDR3 has 17 amino acids.

This clonotype was picked up a small number of times. J is TRBJ2-3 and V is TRBV6-6; D uncertain. Germline-derived CDR1 and CDR2 are MNHNY and SVGAGI (reference sequence). The V gene lost 2 bases and the J gene lost 2 bases, with 8 bases spanning the gap. This CDR3 comprises 14 residues. CDR3 DNA: TGTGCCAGCAGTTACGGGCCCTACACAGATACGCAGTATTTT. Translation gives CASSYGPYTDTQYF.

The sample holds many counts of this clonotype. The chain is built from TRBV28 and TRBJ1-2; D unresolved. Germline loops: CDR1 MDHEN, CDR2 SYDVKM. The CDR3 totals 15 residues. The V gene lost 6 bases and the J gene lost 0 bases, with 14 bases spanning the gap. This CDR3 reads CASSPGQLPNYGYTF. CDR3 coding DNA: TGTGCCAGCAGCCCCGGGCAGCTTCCTAACTATGGCTACACCTTC.

At least ten counts were recorded for this clonotype. The chain has TRBV12-3 or TRBV12-4 and TRBJ2-3; 13 nucleotides line up with TRBD2. This CDR3 is built from 16 residues. With 10 bases clipped from V and 1 base from J, the junction kept 8 bases outside the gene matches. The CDR3 spells CATSGLAGMGTDTQYF. For the CDR3, the DNA is TGTGCCACCTCGGGACTAGCGGGAATGGGCACAGATACGCAGTATTTT.

This clonotype was recorded at least ten times. This chain links TRBV3-1 with TRBJ1-5, with 7 bases matching TRBD1. V lost 4 bases, J lost 0 bases, and 6 bases stayed unmatched. The CDR3 runs 16 residues. The germline CDR1 and CDR2 sequences are LGHDT and YNNKEL (reference sequence). The CDR3 coding sequence is TGTGCCAGCAGCCGTGGGACAGCGCGTAGCAATCAGCCCCAGCATTTT. It encodes CASSRGTARSNQPQHF.

The chain employs TRBV9 and TRBJ1-1; D may be TRBD1 (5 bases). Trimming left V 4 bases short and J 1 base short, with 11 bases between. The CDR3 runs to 14 residues. Germline CDR1 and CDR2: SGDLS and YYNGEE. CDR3 nucleotide sequence: TGTGCCAGCAGCCCCTGGAGGGGGAACACTGAAGCTTTCTTT. Its protein product is CASSPWRGNTEAFF.

This clonotype was recorded at least ten times. The rearrangement joins TRBV27 to TRBJ2-7; 8 bases are shared with TRBD1. CDR1 is MNHEY and CDR2 is SMNVEV in the germline V gene (reference sequence). Losses at the gene ends were 4 bases for V and 3 bases for J; bases not matched to a gene: 8. This CDR3 is 15 amino acids long. The CDR3 region is CASSSEDRGLYEQYF. The CDR3, as DNA: TGTGCCAGCAGTTCAGAAGACAGGGGACTCTACGAGCAGTACTTC.

In this sample, this clonotype turned up many times. The rearrangement links TRBV6-6 to TRBJ2-5; 7 bases match TRBD2. Germline V gene lookup returns CDR1 MNHNY and CDR2 SVGAGI (reference sequence). The J segment lost 5 bases and the V segment lost 0 bases, leaving 15 bases of the junction unmatched. This CDR3 is 18 amino acids long. In DNA, the CDR3 is TGTGCCAGCAGTTACTCGAGCGGCGGGAGTGCTTTCGGGGAGACCCAGTACTTC. Amino acid sequence: CASSYSSGGSAFGETQYF.

This clonotype was counted a few times. The chain recombines TRBV28 with TRBJ2-7; D might be TRBD1 (6 bases). Deletions cut 3 bases from V and 2 bases from J, with 14 bases between. The germline V gene encodes CDR1 MDHEN and CDR2 SYDVKM. CDR3 length: 15 residues. The CDR3: CASSFQGRFPYEQYF. CDR3 nucleotide sequence: TGTGCCAGCAGTTTTCAGGGGCGGTTCCCCTACGAGCAGTACTTC.

In regard to this clonotype: This clone may be a read error of a much larger clone one base away. The rearrangement links TRBV28 to TRBJ2-5, with a possible D match to TRBD1 (7 bases). The CDR3 runs to 16 residues. With 6 bases removed from V and 5 bases from J, the gap between germline ends came to 22 bases. Germline CDR1 reads MDHEN; CDR2 reads SYDVKM. CDR3 protein: CASSPPSGAGGETQYF. In nucleotides, the CDR3 is TGTGCCAGCAGCCCCCCCTCGGGGGCAGGGGGGGAGACCCAGTACTTC.

This clonotype was seen repeatedly, ten times or more. This chain's CDR3 is CASRGGAAGEQYF. The CDR3 DNA sequence: TGTGCCAGCAGGGGCGGGGCGGCGGGGGAGCAGTACTTC. J is TRBJ2-7 and V is TRBV12-3 or TRBV12-4; D is possibly TRBD2 (6 bases). Trimming pared 6 bases from V and 7 bases from J, leaving 16 bases between. There are 13 residues in the CDR3.

The CDR3 loop is CASSLSGARGYTF. As DNA, the CDR3 is TGTGCCAGCAGTTTATCGGGCGCCAGAGGCTACACCTTC. This chain links TRBV27 with TRBJ1-2; D gene unclear. The CDR3 consists of 13 residues. Deletions cut 0 bases from V and 8 bases from J, with 10 bases between. Germline values: CDR1 MNHEY, CDR2 SMNVEV (reference sequence).

This clonotype has a handful of counts. The rearrangement links TRBV10-3 to TRBJ2-3; 7 bases are a match to TRBD2. J lost 0 bases, V lost 5 bases, and 8 bases had no gene match. From germline, CDR1 is ENHRY and CDR2 SYGVKD. CDR3 length: 16 residues. The DNA of the CDR3 is TGTGCCATCAGTAGGACTAGGGCGGGGAGCACAGATACGCAGTATTTT. This encodes CAISRTRAGSTDTQYF.

This clonotype was found many times. V is TRBV6-2 or TRBV6-3 and J is TRBJ1-1; no definite D call. The V end was cut by 6 bases, the J end by 3 bases, with 14 bases between. Germline V gene sequence: CDR1 MNHEY, CDR2 SVGEGT. The CDR3 runs to 14 residues. CDR3 loop: CASRQRAADTEAFF. The CDR3 DNA follows: TGTGCCAGCAGACAGAGGGCGGCGGACACTGAAGCTTTCTTT.

This chain uses TRBV19 with TRBJ1-6, with D tentatively TRBD1 (5 bases). This CDR3 has 16 residues. The ends were cut back, 5 bases at V and 9 bases at J, with 20 bases in the middle. The germline CDR1 and CDR2 sequences are LNHDA and SQIVND (reference sequence). CDR3 nucleotide sequence: TGTGCCAGTAGTGGACTCCGGGAGAGGGGAGGTTCACCCCTCCACTTT. Its protein is CASSGLRERGGSPLHF.

As concerns this clonotype: This may stem from a read error, because a much larger clone lies one nucleotide away. This rearrangement joins TRBV7-8 to TRBJ2-1; 7 positions match TRBD2. Unmatched junction bases numbered 13, after V lost 5 bases and J lost 9 bases. Germline assignment: CDR1 SGHVS and CDR2 FQNEAQ. CDR3 length: 15 residues. CDR3 loop: CASSLSPGLNSEQFF. CDR3 nucleotides: TGTGCCAGCAGCCTATCCCCGGGACTAAACAGTGAGCAGTTCTTC.

There are many counts of this clonotype. V gene TRBV6-2 or TRBV6-3 combines with J gene TRBJ2-7, with TRBD1 identical over 8 bases. The CDR3 is 13 residues long. CDR1 MNHEY and CDR2 SVGEGT come from the germline V gene. Trimming at V came to 6 bases and at J to 9 bases, leaving 10 bases not matched to a gene. In nucleotides, the CDR3 is TGTGCCAGCAGAGCTCAGACAGGGGAGAGGCAGTACTTC. Its protein is CASRAQTGERQYF.

In its sample, this clonotype was seen a few times. V gene TRBV6-2 or TRBV6-3 combines with J gene TRBJ1-5; no definite D call. The CDR3 is 15 amino acids. Trimming stripped 1 base from V and 2 bases from J, with 9 bases between. The V gene's germline CDR1 is MNHEY and CDR2 SVGEGT. The CDR3 sequence: CASSYWGGGNQPQHF. For the CDR3, the DNA is TGTGCCAGCAGTTACTGGGGTGGGGGCAATCAGCCCCAGCATTTT.

There are many counts of this clonotype. This chain joins TRBV12-3 or TRBV12-4 and TRBJ1-1; TRBD1 might be the D (5 bases). V lost 5 bases to trimming and J lost 0 bases, with 13 bases between them. The CDR3 spans 15 residues. CDR3 sequence reads: CASSTTRAMNTEAFF. The DNA of the CDR3 is TGTGCCAGCAGTACCACCAGGGCCATGAACACTGAAGCTTTCTTT.

The rearrangement links TRBV19 to TRBJ1-1; 7 bases line up with TRBD1. CDR1 and CDR2 (germline): LNHDA, SQIVND (reference sequence). J lost 1 base, V lost 4 bases, and 3 bases had no gene match. There are 14 residues in the CDR3. CDR3 sequence reads: CASSNWTGNTEAFF. The CDR3 DNA sequence: TGTGCCAGTAGTAATTGGACAGGGAACACTGAAGCTTTCTTT.

This clonotype was seen repeatedly, ten times or more. V usage is TRBV7-3 and J usage is TRBJ2-4; 14 bases agree with TRBD2. V trimming: 5 bases; J trimming: 6 bases; junction bases outside the gene matches: 6. Germline V gene data show CDR1 as SGHTA and CDR2 as FQGTGA. The CDR3 totals 16 residues. The CDR3 loop reads CASSPTSGRALNIQYF. CDR3 nucleotide sequence: TGTGCCAGCAGCCCGACTAGCGGGAGGGCTTTAAACATTCAGTACTTC. The complete variable domain, with remaining parts taken from reference TRBV7-3 and TRBJ2-4, reads GAGVSQTPSNKVTEKGKYVELRCDPISGHTALYWYRQSLGQGPEFLIYFQGTGAADDSGLPNDRFFAVRPEGSVSTLKIQRTERGDSAVYLCASSPTSGRALNIQYFGAGTRLSVL.

This chain connects TRBV5-6 to TRBJ1-3; no reliable D call. V was cut by 2 bases and J by 0 bases, with 12 bases left in between. The length of the CDR3 is 16 residues. Looked up from germline, CDR1 is SGHDT and CDR2 is YYEEEE. The CDR3 DNA sequence: TGTGCCAGCAGCTTTTTCGCGGCCTACTCTGGAAACACCATATATTTT. Its translation is CASSFFAAYSGNTIYF.

This clonotype was recorded at least ten times. The chain links TRBV20-1 to TRBJ1-2; D not certain. Germline V gene data show CDR1 as DFQATT and CDR2 as SNEGSKA (reference sequence). V lost 2 bases and J 8 bases, leaving 15 bases between the germline ends. The CDR3 runs to 13 residues. DNA of the CDR3: TGCAGTGCTAGATTGACTCCAGCAGGCGGCTACACCTTC. The encoded protein is CSARLTPAGGYTF.